Listed below are T cell receptor beta chains from one sample, sequenced in a study of control samples from healthy donors and cancer patients. TCRdb's copy holds only in-frame clones and misses some; the assay was immunoSEQ multiplex PCR. The profile shows some 130,000 clones, about 93% of them singletons. Sequenced input: blood. These receptors were taken from a man between 35 and 55 years old in good health. Each CDR3 is given with its conserved first and last residue. D genes are given only for firm matches. The size of a clone is reported for some rows only, either as once, few or many, or as a class for expanded clones.

v_gene: TRBV10-2
abundance: -
d_gene: -
j_gene: TRBJ1-1
CDR3nt: TGCGCCAGCAGTGAATGGGACACTGAAGCTTTCTTT
CDR3aa: CASSEWDTEAFF

v_gene: TRBV11-2
abundance: -
d_gene: -
j_gene: TRBJ2-2
CDR3nt: TGTGCCAGCAGCTTAGATCAAGCCGGAGGGGAGCTGTTTTTT
CDR3aa: CASSLDQAGGELFF

v_gene: TRBV29-1
abundance: -
d_gene: TRBD2
j_gene: TRBJ2-5
CDR3nt: TGCAGCGCTAGCGGGGGGTCCCAAGAGACCCAGTACTTC
CDR3aa: CSASGGSQETQYF

v_gene: TRBV5-8
abundance: -
d_gene: -
j_gene: TRBJ1-4
CDR3nt: TGTGCCAGCAGCCCTTCAGGGGACCCCAATGAAAAACTGTTTTTT
CDR3aa: CASSPSGDPNEKLFF

v_gene: TRBV3-1/TRBV3-2
abundance: once
d_gene: -
j_gene: TRBJ1-4
CDR3nt: TGTGCCAGCAGCCAAGCAGGGGTGGGTGAAAAACTGTTTTTT
CDR3aa: CASSQAGVGEKLFF

v_gene: TRBV15
abundance: -
d_gene: TRBD1
j_gene: TRBJ2-3
CDR3nt: TGTGCCACCAGCAGGGGGGACACAGGGGCAGATACGCAGTATTTT
CDR3aa: CATSRGDTGADTQYF

v_gene: TRBV9
abundance: -
d_gene: -
j_gene: TRBJ2-7
CDR3nt: TGTGCCAGCAGCGTAGATGGGATCACCGCGGGGGCCAGGGACGAGCAGTACTTC
CDR3aa: CASSVDGITAGARDEQYF

v_gene: TRBV6-5
abundance: -
d_gene: TRBD2
j_gene: TRBJ2-7
CDR3nt: TGTGCCAGCAGTAATCGGGGGGTATACGAGCAGTACTTC
CDR3aa: CASSNRGVYEQYF

v_gene: TRBV12-3/TRBV12-4
abundance: -
d_gene: -
j_gene: TRBJ2-3
CDR3nt: TGTGCCAGCACCCCGAACACAGATACGCAGTATTTT
CDR3aa: CASTPNTDTQYF

v_gene: TRBV4-2
abundance: -
d_gene: -
j_gene: TRBJ2-2
CDR3nt: TGTGCCAGCAGCCAAGATTCCGGATACACCGGGGAGCTGTTTTTT
CDR3aa: CASSQDSGYTGELFF

v_gene: TRBV27
abundance: -
d_gene: -
j_gene: TRBJ1-5
CDR3nt: TGTGCCAGCAGTTTAACAGGGAGCAACCAGCCCCAGCATTTT
CDR3aa: CASSLTGSNQPQHF

v_gene: TRBV7-3
abundance: -
d_gene: -
j_gene: TRBJ2-2
CDR3nt: TGTGCCAGCAGCTTACGCCGAGGCCTGAACCTCCCCTCGAACACCGGGGAGCTGTTTTTT
CDR3aa: CASSLRRGLNLPSNTGELFF

v_gene: TRBV12-3/TRBV12-4
abundance: once
d_gene: TRBD1
j_gene: TRBJ2-4
CDR3nt: TGTGCCAGCAGTTACCGGGACAGGCAAATCTACTTC
CDR3aa: CASSYRDRQIYF

v_gene: TRBV7-9
abundance: -
d_gene: TRBD1
j_gene: TRBJ2-7
CDR3nt: TGTGCCAGCAGCTCGAGTAGGACAGGGGGTATCTCCTACGAGCAGTACTTC
CDR3aa: CASSSSRTGGISYEQYF

v_gene: TRBV6-5
abundance: -
d_gene: -
j_gene: TRBJ2-7
CDR3nt: TGTGCCAGCAGTTCGACAGGGACTTACGAGCAGTACTTC
CDR3aa: CASSSTGTYEQYF

v_gene: TRBV5-1
abundance: -
d_gene: -
j_gene: TRBJ2-1
CDR3nt: TGCGCCAGCAGCCCTCTTGGGACTTCAAGGGTCAATGAGCAGTTCTTC
CDR3aa: CASSPLGTSRVNEQFF

v_gene: TRBV2
abundance: -
d_gene: -
j_gene: TRBJ1-4
CDR3nt: TGTGCCAGCAGTGTGAAGGATGAAAAACTGTTTTTT
CDR3aa: CASSVKDEKLFF

v_gene: TRBV7-9
abundance: -
d_gene: -
j_gene: TRBJ2-3
CDR3nt: TGTGCCAGCAGCTTATGGGTCGATACGCAGTATTTT
CDR3aa: CASSLWVDTQYF

v_gene: TRBV6-5
abundance: -
d_gene: -
j_gene: TRBJ1-6
CDR3nt: TGTGCCAGCAACGACAGAAATAATTCACCCCTCCACTTT
CDR3aa: CASNDRNNSPLHF

v_gene: TRBV7-9
abundance: -
d_gene: TRBD2
j_gene: TRBJ2-3
CDR3nt: TGTGCCAGCAGCCCTGGACTAGCGTCAGATACGCAGTATTTT
CDR3aa: CASSPGLASDTQYF

v_gene: TRBV30
abundance: -
d_gene: -
j_gene: TRBJ1-2
CDR3nt: TGTGCCTGGTATTGGAGGGGTTATGGCTACACCTTC
CDR3aa: CAWYWRGYGYTF

v_gene: TRBV6-2/TRBV6-3
abundance: -
d_gene: -
j_gene: TRBJ2-7
CDR3nt: TGTGCCAGCAGTTACACCGGGCCTGGCTACGAGCAGTACTTC
CDR3aa: CASSYTGPGYEQYF

v_gene: TRBV9
abundance: -
d_gene: TRBD2
j_gene: TRBJ2-5
CDR3nt: TGTGCCAGCAGCGCCTATAGCGGGGGGGCCTTAGAGACCCAGTACTTC
CDR3aa: CASSAYSGGALETQYF

v_gene: TRBV6-5
abundance: -
d_gene: TRBD1
j_gene: TRBJ2-7
CDR3nt: TGTGCCAGCAGTTCGGCGACCGGGACAGGGGGGGGCGAGCAGTACTTC
CDR3aa: CASSSATGTGGGEQYF

v_gene: TRBV5-4
abundance: few
d_gene: TRBD2
j_gene: TRBJ2-1
CDR3nt: TGTGCCAGCAGCTTGGGGGGACTAGCGGGGCCCCTCGATGAGCAGTTCTTC
CDR3aa: CASSLGGLAGPLDEQFF